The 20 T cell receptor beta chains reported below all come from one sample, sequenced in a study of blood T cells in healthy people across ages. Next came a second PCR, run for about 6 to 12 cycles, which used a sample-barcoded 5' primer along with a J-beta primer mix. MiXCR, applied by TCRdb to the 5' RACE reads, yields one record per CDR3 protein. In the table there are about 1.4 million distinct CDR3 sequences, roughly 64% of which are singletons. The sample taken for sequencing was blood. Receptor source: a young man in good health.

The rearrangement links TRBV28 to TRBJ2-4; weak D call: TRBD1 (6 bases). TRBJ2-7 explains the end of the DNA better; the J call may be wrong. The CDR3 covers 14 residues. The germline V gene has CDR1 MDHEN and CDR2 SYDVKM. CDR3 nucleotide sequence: TGTGCCAGCAGTGACGGACAGAATGGCTACGAGCAGTACTTC. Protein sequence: CASSDGQNGYEQYF.

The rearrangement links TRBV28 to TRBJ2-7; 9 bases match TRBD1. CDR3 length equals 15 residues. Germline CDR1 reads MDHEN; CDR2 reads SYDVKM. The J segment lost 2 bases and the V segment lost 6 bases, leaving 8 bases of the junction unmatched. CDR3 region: CASRTPGTGPYEQYF. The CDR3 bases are TGTGCCAGCAGAACCCCTGGGACAGGGCCCTACGAGCAGTACTTC.

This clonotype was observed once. This CDR3 is CASSHGRHTEAFF. Here the CDR3 DNA reads TGTGCCAGCAGCCACGGGAGGCACACTGAAGCTTTCTTT. V is TRBV3-1 and J is TRBJ1-1; the D is unclear. This CDR3 has 13 residues. CDR1 is LGHDT, CDR2 YNNKEL, per germline (reference sequence). V was trimmed by 3 bases and J by 3 bases, leaving 8 bases between them.

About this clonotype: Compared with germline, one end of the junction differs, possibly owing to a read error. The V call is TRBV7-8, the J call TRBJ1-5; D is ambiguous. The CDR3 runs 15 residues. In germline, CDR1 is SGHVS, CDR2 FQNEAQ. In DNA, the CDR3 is TGTGCCAACAGCCTACAAGAGAGTAGCAATCAGCCCCAGCATTTT. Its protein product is CANSLQESSNQPQHF.

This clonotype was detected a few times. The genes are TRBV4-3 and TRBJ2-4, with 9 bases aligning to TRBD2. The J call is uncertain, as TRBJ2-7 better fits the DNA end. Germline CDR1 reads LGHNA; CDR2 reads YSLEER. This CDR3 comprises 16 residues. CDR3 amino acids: CASSQESGLASYEQYF. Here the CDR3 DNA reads TGCGCCAGCAGCCAAGAGTCCGGACTAGCGAGTTACGAGCAGTACTTC.

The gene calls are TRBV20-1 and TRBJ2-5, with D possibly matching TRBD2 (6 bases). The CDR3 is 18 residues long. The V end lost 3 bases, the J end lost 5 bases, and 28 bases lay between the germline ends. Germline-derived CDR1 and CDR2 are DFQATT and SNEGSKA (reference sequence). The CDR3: CSASPDFSGALSAETQYF. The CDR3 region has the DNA TGCAGTGCTAGTCCGGATTTTTCGGGAGCTCTAAGTGCGGAGACCCAGTACTTC.

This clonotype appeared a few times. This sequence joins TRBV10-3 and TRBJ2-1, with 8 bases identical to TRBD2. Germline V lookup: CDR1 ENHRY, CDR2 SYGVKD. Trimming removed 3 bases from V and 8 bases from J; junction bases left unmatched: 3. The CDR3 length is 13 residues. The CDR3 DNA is TGTGCCATCAGTGACGGGGGGGCTGATGAGCAGTTCTTC. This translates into CAISDGGADEQFF.

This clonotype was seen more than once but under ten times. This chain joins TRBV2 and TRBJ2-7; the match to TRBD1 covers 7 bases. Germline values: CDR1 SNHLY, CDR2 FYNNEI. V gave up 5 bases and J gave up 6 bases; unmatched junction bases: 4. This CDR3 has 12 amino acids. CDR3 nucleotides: TGTGCCAGCAGTACACGACAGGGCGAGCAGTACTTC. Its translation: CASSTRQGEQYF.

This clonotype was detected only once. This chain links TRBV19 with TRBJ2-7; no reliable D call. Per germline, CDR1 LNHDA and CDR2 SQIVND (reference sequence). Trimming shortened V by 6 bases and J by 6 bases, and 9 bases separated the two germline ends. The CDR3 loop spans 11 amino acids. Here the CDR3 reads CASSMGFEQYF. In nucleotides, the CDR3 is TGTGCCAGTAGCATGGGGTTCGAGCAGTACTTC.

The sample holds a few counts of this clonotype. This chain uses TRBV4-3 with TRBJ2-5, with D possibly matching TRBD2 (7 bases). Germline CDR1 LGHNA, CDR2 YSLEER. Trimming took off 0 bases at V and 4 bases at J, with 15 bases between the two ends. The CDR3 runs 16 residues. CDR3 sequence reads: CASSQDLGGAGETQYF. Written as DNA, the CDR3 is TGCGCCAGCAGCCAAGATTTAGGGGGGGCCGGAGAGACCCAGTACTTC.

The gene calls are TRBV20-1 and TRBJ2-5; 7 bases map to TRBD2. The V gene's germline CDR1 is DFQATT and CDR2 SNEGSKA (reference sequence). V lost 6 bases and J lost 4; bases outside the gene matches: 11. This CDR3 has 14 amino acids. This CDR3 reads CSATLRRGLETQYF. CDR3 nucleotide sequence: TGCAGTGCAACCCTACGGCGGGGGTTAGAGACCCAGTACTTC.

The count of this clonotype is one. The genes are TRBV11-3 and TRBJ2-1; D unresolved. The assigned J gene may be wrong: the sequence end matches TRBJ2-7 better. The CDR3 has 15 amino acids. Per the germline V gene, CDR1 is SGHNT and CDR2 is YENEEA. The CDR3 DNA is TGTGCCAGCAGCTCATCTATGGAAAACGACTACGAGCAGTACTTC. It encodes CASSSSMENDYEQYF.

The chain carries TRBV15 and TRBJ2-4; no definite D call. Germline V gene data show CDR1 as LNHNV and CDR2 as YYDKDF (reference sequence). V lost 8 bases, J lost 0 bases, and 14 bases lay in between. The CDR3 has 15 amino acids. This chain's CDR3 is CATQMEIVAKNIQYF. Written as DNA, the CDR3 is TGTGCCACCCAGATGGAGATAGTAGCCAAAAACATTCAGTACTTC.

The CDR3 is CASSSQSFYEQYF. CDR3 nucleotides: TGCGCCAGCAGCTCACAGAGTTTCTACGAGCAGTACTTC. The chain has TRBV5-1 and TRBJ2-4, with D hard to call. The last part of the DNA fits TRBJ2-7 better; the J call may be wrong. The CDR3 spans 13 residues. Germline V gene lookup returns CDR1 SGHRS and CDR2 YFSETQ.

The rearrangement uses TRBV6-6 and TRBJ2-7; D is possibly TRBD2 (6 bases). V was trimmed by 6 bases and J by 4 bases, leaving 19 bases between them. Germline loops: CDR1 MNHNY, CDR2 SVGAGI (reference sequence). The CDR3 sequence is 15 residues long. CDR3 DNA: TGTGCCAGCAGCGACGGAGGGAACAAGCAGTACGAGCAGTACTTC. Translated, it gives CASSDGGNKQYEQYF.

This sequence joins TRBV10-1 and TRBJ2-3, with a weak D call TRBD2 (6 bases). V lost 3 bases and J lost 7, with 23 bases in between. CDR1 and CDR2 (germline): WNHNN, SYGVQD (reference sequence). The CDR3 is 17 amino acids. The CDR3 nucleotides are TGCGCCAGCAGTGACTCGAAGGGACTGGCGGGATGGTATACGCAGTATTTT. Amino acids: CASSDSKGLAGWYTQYF.

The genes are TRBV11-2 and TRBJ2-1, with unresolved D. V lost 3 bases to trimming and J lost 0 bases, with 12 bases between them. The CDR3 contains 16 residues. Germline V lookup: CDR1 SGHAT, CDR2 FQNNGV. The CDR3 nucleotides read TGTGCCAGCAGCTTTGGAAGGTGGGACTCCTACAATGAGCAGTTCTTC. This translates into CASSFGRWDSYNEQFF. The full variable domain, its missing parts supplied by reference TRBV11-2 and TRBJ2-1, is EAGVAQSPRYKIIEKRQSVAFWCNPISGHATLYWYQQILGQGPKLLIQFQNNGVVDDSQLPKDRFSAERLKGVDSTLKIQPAKLEDSAVYLCASSFGRWDSYNEQFFGPGTRLTVL.

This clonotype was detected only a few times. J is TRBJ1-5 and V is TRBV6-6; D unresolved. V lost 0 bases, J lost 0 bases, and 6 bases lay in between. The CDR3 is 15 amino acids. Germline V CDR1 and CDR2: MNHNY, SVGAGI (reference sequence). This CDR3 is CASSYSGDSNQPQHF. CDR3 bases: TGTGCCAGCAGTTACTCGGGAGATAGCAATCAGCCCCAGCATTTT.

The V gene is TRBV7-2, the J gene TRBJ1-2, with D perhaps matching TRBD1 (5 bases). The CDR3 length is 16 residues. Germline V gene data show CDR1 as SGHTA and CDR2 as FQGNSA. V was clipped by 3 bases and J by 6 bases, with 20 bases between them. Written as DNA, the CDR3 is TGTGCCAGCAGCTTTAGAGGGACGATTTCGATGGATGGCTACACCTTC. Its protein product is CASSFRGTISMDGYTF.

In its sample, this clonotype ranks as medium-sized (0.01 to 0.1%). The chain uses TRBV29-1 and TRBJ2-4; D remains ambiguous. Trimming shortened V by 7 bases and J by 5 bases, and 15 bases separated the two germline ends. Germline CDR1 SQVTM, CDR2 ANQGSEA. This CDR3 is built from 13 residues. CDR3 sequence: CSAKRPGENIQYF. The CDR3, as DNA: TGCAGCGCGAAAAGACCAGGAGAAAACATTCAGTACTTC. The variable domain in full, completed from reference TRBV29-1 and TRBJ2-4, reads SAVISQKPSRDICQRGTSLTIQCQVDSQVTMMFWYRQQPGQSLTLIATANQGSEATYESGFVIDKFPISRPNLTFSTLTVSNMSPEDSSIYLCSAKRPGENIQYFGAGTRLSVL.